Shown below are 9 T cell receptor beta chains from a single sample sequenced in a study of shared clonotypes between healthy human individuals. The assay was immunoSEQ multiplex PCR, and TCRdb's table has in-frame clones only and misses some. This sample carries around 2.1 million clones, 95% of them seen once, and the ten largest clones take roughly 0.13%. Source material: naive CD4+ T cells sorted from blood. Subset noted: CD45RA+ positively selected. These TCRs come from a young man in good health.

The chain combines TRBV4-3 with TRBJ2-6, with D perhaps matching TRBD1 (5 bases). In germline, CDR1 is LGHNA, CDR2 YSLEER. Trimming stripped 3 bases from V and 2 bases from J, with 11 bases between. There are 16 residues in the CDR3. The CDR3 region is CASSQRAGTGANVLTF. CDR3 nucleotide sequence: TGCGCCAGCAGCCAGCGAGCAGGGACTGGGGCCAACGTCCTGACTTTC.

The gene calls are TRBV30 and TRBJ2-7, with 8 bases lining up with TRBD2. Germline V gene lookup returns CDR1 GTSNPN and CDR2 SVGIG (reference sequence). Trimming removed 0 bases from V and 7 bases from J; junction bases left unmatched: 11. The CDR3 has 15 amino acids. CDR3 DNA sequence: TGTGCCTGGAGTGTCCCGACAGCGGGAGCCCGGGAGCAGTACTTC. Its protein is CAWSVPTAGAREQYF. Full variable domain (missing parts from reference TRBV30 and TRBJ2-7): SQTIHQWPATLVQPVGSPLSLECTVEGTSNPNLYWYRQAAGRGLQLLFYSVGIGQISSEVPQNLSASRPQDRQFILSSKKLLLSDSGFYLCAWSVPTAGAREQYFGPGTRLTVT.

The CDR3 sequence is CASSLQGIPAEAFF. In DNA form, the CDR3 reads TGTGCCAGTAGTCTACAGGGTATTCCCGCGGAAGCTTTCTTT. The chain employs TRBV19 and TRBJ1-1; maybe TRBD1 (6 bases). Germline CDR1 LNHDA, CDR2 SQIVND (reference sequence). The CDR3 loop spans 14 amino acids. V was clipped by 5 bases and J by 8 bases, with 18 bases between them.

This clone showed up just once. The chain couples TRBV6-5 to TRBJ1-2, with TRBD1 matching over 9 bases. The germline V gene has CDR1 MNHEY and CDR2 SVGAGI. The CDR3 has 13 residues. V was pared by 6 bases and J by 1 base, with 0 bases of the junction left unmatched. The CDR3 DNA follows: TGTGCCAGCAGGACAGGGGGTAACTATGGCTACACCTTC. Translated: CASRTGGNYGYTF.

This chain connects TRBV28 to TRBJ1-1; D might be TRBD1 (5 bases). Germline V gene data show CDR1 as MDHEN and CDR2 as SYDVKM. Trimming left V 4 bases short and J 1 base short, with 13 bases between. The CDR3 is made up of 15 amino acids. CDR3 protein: CASSSPAGTNTEAFF. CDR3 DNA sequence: TGTGCCAGCAGTTCGCCAGCCGGGACGAACACTGAAGCTTTCTTT.

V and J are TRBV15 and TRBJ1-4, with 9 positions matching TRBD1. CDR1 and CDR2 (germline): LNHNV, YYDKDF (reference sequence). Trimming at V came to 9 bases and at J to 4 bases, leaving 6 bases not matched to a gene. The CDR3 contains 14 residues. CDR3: CATRGGQGNEKLFF. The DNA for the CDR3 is TGTGCCACTCGAGGGGGACAGGGTAATGAAAAACTGTTTTTT.

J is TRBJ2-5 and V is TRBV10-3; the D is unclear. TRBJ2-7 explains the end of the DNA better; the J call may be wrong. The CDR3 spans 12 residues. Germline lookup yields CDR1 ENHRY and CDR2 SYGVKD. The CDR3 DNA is TGTGCCATCAGTGAGGTTAGCAACGAGCAGTACTTC. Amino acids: CAISEVSNEQYF.

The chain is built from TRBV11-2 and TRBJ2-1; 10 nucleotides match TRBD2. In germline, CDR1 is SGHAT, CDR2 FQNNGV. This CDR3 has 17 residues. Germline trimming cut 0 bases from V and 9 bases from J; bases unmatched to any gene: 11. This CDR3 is CASSLEVWGLASGEQFF. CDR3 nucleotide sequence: TGTGCCAGCAGCTTAGAGGTTTGGGGACTAGCGTCCGGTGAGCAGTTCTTC.

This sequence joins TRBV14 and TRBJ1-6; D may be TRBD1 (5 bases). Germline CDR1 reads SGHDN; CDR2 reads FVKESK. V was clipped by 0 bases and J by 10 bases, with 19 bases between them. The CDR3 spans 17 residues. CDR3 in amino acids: CASSQEATRQGRSPLHF. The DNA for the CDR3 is TGTGCCAGCAGCCAAGAAGCCACCCGGCAGGGTCGGTCACCCCTCCACTTT. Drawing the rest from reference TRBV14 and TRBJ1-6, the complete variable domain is EAGVTQFPSHSVIEKGQTVTLRCDPISGHDNLYWYRRVMGKEIKFLLHFVKESKQDESGMPNNRFLAERTGGTYSTLKVQPAELEDSGVYFCASSQEATRQGRSPLHFGNGTRLTVT.